This T cell receptor beta chain was found in a study of cytomegalovirus exposure and HLA in healthy donors. This PCR relied on a set of 60 Vbeta primers and 13 Jbeta primers. Data came from immunoSEQ multiplex PCR; TCRdb stores just in-frame clones and leaves some out. The table has some 170,000 clones, over 60% seen once. What was sequenced was PBMCs. The TCR was taken from a middle-aged man in good health and CMV-seropositive.

CDR3 amino acids: CASTPLGPSEEQYF. CDR3 DNA sequence: TGCGCCAGCACCCCCCTGGGCCCTAGCGAAGAGCAGTACTTC. The chain carries TRBV10-2 and TRBJ2-7; TRBD2 might be the D (6 bases). Trimming removed 7 bases from V and 7 bases from J, with 20 bases in between. The CDR3 has 14 residues. Germline V lookup: CDR1 WSHSY, CDR2 SAAADI.